Each of the 21 T cell receptor beta chains below was sequenced from the same sample in a study of OX40 agonist ivuxolimab in advanced cancers. The protocol used for the library was the immunoSEQ multiplex PCR assay. As stored in TCRdb, this immuneACCESS dataset retains in-frame rearrangements with V and J assigned. A fraction of the clones does not appear; measured against another copy, unresolved V genes explain less than half of the discrepancy, and the remainder lacks a known reason. Here the sample has around 50,000 clones; 75% to 90% occur a single time. About 0.8% of the sample is in the top ten clones. The sample here was CD4+ or CD8+ T cells sorted from blood, taken in a trial of the OX40 agonist ivuxolimab. These receptor sequences come from an adult with an advanced solid tumor such as melanoma, head and neck, liver or kidney cancer.

The rearrangement uses TRBV10-1 and TRBJ2-1, with 10 bases fitting TRBD2. J gave up 9 bases and V 3 bases, and 14 bases lay outside the gene matches. CDR1 and CDR2 from the germline V gene are WNHNN and SYGVQD (reference sequence). This CDR3 is built from 17 residues. Written as DNA, the CDR3 is TGCGCCAGCAGTGAATTCAGCGGGGGGGATTTCGAAAGTGAGCAGTTCTTC. The encoded protein is CASSEFSGGDFESEQFF.

V and J are TRBV5-1 and TRBJ2-1; perhaps TRBD1 as D (6 bases). Deletions cut 0 bases from V and 7 bases from J, with 14 bases between. Germline CDR1 SGHRS, CDR2 YFSETQ. The CDR3 totals 15 residues. The CDR3 here is CASSLDRAGVNEQFF. In DNA, the CDR3 is TGCGCCAGCAGCTTGGACAGGGCTGGGGTGAATGAGCAGTTCTTC.

This chain links TRBV7-2 with TRBJ1-2, with D uncertain. This CDR3 has 12 residues. V was shortened by 3 bases and J by 7 bases, with 9 bases between the two germline ends. Germline V gene lookup returns CDR1 SGHTA and CDR2 FQGNSA. CDR3 DNA sequence: TGTGCCAGCAGCTTGGAGGTCGGTGGCTACACCTTC. Amino acids: CASSLEVGGYTF.

This clone appeared a single time. The chain combines TRBV28 with TRBJ1-6; no reliable D call. The CDR3 totals 17 residues. V shed 6 bases and J shed 6 bases, with 21 bases lying between them. Looked up from germline, CDR1 is MDHEN and CDR2 is SYDVKM. The CDR3 here is CASRGWGGNPLNSPLHF. The DNA of the CDR3 is TGTGCCAGCAGGGGCTGGGGAGGAAACCCACTTAATTCACCCCTCCACTTT.

This rearrangement joins TRBV5-1 to TRBJ2-2, with D uncertain. The CDR3 is made up of 14 amino acids. Germline V gene data show CDR1 as SGHRS and CDR2 as YFSETQ. Trimming cost V 1 base and J 7 bases, with 11 bases left between them. In DNA, the CDR3 is TGCGCCAGCAGCTTGACGCAGACGGGCGGGGAGCTGTTTTTT. It translates to CASSLTQTGGELFF.

This rearrangement joins TRBV11-2 to TRBJ1-2; no definite D call. CDR3 length equals 15 residues. V dropped 1 base and J dropped 8 bases, with 17 bases sitting between them. The germline gives CDR1 SGHAT, CDR2 FQNNGV. Here the CDR3 reads CASSLGRTLSRGYTF. CDR3 coding DNA: TGTGCCAGCAGCTTAGGAAGGACCCTCTCGCGGGGCTACACCTTC.

The CDR3 sequence: CASSLVGTDTQYF. For the CDR3, the DNA is TGTGCCAGCAGCTTGGTAGGAACAGATACGCAGTATTTT. This chain connects TRBV5-5 to TRBJ2-3, with no clear D. This CDR3 has 13 amino acids. The germline V gene encodes CDR1 SGHKS and CDR2 YYEKEE (reference sequence). With 0 bases removed from V and 3 bases from J, the gap between germline ends came to 5 bases. The variable domain in full, with the rest retrieved from reference TRBV5-5 and TRBJ2-3, is DAGVTQSPTHLIKTRGQQVTLRCSPISGHKSVSWYQQVLGQGPQFIFQYYEKEERGRGNFPDRFSARQFPNYSSELNVNALLLGDSALYLCASSLVGTDTQYFGPGTRLTVL.

This clone came up once. The V and J genes are TRBV6-5 and TRBJ2-7; no clear D. V was trimmed by 4 bases and J by 2 bases, leaving 9 bases between them. From germline, CDR1 is MNHEY and CDR2 SVGAGI. The CDR3 has 13 amino acids. The CDR3 DNA reads TGTGCCAGCAGTTCTGGGTATGCCTACGAGCAGTACTTC. This encodes CASSSGYAYEQYF.

This clone was counted between two and nine times. V gene TRBV19 combines with J gene TRBJ2-6, with TRBD1 identical over 7 bases. Per germline, CDR1 LNHDA and CDR2 SQIVND (reference sequence). This CDR3 contains 16 residues. V shed 3 bases and J 2 bases; nucleotides not matched to a gene: 4. Written as DNA, the CDR3 is TGTGCCAGTAGTATCCGAGGGGGCGCTGGGGCCAACGTCCTGACTTTC. Translated, it gives CASSIRGGAGANVLTF. The whole variable domain, remainder taken from reference TRBV19 and TRBJ2-6, is DGGITQSPKYLFRKEGQNVTLSCEQNLNHDAMYWYRQDPGQGLRLIYYSQIVNDFQKGDIAEGYSVSREKKESFPLTVTSAQKNPTAFYLCASSIRGGAGANVLTFGAGSRLTVL.

The chain combines TRBV15 with TRBJ2-7, with D possibly being TRBD1 (6 bases). The ends were cut back, 0 bases at V and 6 bases at J, with 18 bases in the middle. CDR1 is LNHNV, CDR2 YYDKDF, per germline (reference sequence). The CDR3 consists of 16 residues. For the CDR3, the DNA is TGTGCCACCAGCAGAGATGGGGGCAGGGTCCGTGGCGAGCAGTACTTC. Its protein product is CATSRDGGRVRGEQYF.

The V call is TRBV10-1, the J call TRBJ1-3; 7 bases map to TRBD1. The V gene end was trimmed by 5 bases and the J gene end by 0 bases; junction bases not matched to a gene: 4. This CDR3 region has 15 residues. Per the germline V gene, CDR1 is WNHNN and CDR2 is SYGVQD (reference sequence). The CDR3 loop is CASSSTGSSGNTIYF. CDR3 nucleotides: TGCGCCAGCAGTTCGACAGGGAGCTCTGGAAACACCATATATTTT.

The chain employs TRBV5-1 and TRBJ2-2; TRBD2 matches 11 bases. The V gene end was trimmed by 5 bases and the J gene end by 0 bases; junction bases not matched to a gene: 0. CDR1 is SGHRS and CDR2 is YFSETQ in the germline V gene. CDR3 length: 15 amino acids. CDR3 coding DNA: TGCGCCAGCAGGACTAGCGGGGCGAACACCGGGGAGCTGTTTTTT. Its protein is CASRTSGANTGELFF.

The chain links TRBV6-5 to TRBJ1-1; 7 bases line up with TRBD1. CDR1 MNHEY and CDR2 SVGAGI come from the germline V gene. The CDR3 sequence is 11 residues long. The trim removed 5 bases at V and 11 bases at J, leaving 5 bases unmatched. This CDR3 reads CASSQGGEAFF. CDR3 in DNA: TGTGCCAGCAGTCAGGGGGGGGAGGCTTTCTTT.

As to this clone: Its ends do not fully match the called genes, so a read error is possible. This chain links TRBV29-1 with TRBJ2-7, with 7 bases that match TRBD1. The length of the CDR3 is 13 residues. Germline assignment: CDR1 SQVTM and CDR2 ANQGSEA. CDR3 region: CSVRGRVSHEQYF. The CDR3 nucleotides are TGCAGCGTTAGGGGGCGCGTCTCCCACGAGCAGTACTTC.

This chain connects TRBV18 to TRBJ1-1; D remains ambiguous. Trimming removed 3 bases at V and 2 bases at J, with 13 bases between. This CDR3 has 15 residues. CDR1 is KGHSH and CDR2 is LQKENI in the germline V gene. The CDR3 here is CASSPLEVTNTEAFF. Written as DNA, the CDR3 is TGTGCCAGCTCACCCCTCGAGGTAACCAACACTGAAGCTTTCTTT.

This clone was found a few times. This sequence joins TRBV7-2 and TRBJ2-3; a weak D match, TRBD2 (6 bases). The germline V gene encodes CDR1 SGHTA and CDR2 FQGNSA. This CDR3 region has 16 residues. V shed 5 bases and J shed 6 bases, with 21 bases lying between them. CDR3 nucleotide sequence: TGTGCCAGCAGCCTCCGCGGGCGTGGGGGGATGGATACGCAGTATTTT. It codes for CASSLRGRGGMDTQYF.

This clone is categorized as medium-sized. The V call is TRBV18, the J call TRBJ1-1; 10 nucleotides agree with TRBD1. Looked up from germline, CDR1 is KGHSH and CDR2 is LQKENI. The CDR3 extends over 17 amino acids. Trimming at V came to 2 bases and at J to 5 bases, leaving 11 bases not matched to a gene. CDR3 in DNA: TGTGCCAGCTCACCATCTCAGAGTGGACAGGGGGGAACTGAAGCTTTCTTT. Translated, it gives CASSPSQSGQGGTEAFF.

The chain uses TRBV14 and TRBJ1-2; no definite D call. The CDR3 totals 13 residues. Germline loops: CDR1 SGHDN, CDR2 FVKESK. Trimming took 0 bases from V and 7 from J, leaving 9 bases between them. The CDR3 loop reads CASSQDQRSGYTF. The CDR3 DNA is TGTGCCAGCAGCCAAGATCAGCGGTCTGGCTACACCTTC. The full variable domain, in which reference TRBV14 and TRBJ1-2 provide the parts outside the CDR3, is EAGVTQFPSHSVIEKGQTVTLRCDPISGHDNLYWYRRVMGKEIKFLLHFVKESKQDESGMPNNRFLAERTGGTYSTLKVQPAELEDSGVYFCASSQDQRSGYTFGSGTRLTVV.

J is TRBJ1-1 and V is TRBV30; no clear D. Per germline, CDR1 GTSNPN and CDR2 SVGIG (reference sequence). The CDR3 extends over 12 amino acids. Between the trimmed V and J ends, which lost 0 bases and 4 bases, there was a span of 6 bases. The CDR3 DNA sequence: TGTGCCTGGAGTGTGGGGAGCACTGAAGCTTTCTTT. Protein sequence: CAWSVGSTEAFF.

The sample holds a few counts of this clone. V gene TRBV5-5 combines with J gene TRBJ1-5, with 7 bases lining up with TRBD1. The J segment lost 1 base and the V segment lost 1 base, leaving 5 bases of the junction unmatched. CDR3 length equals 16 residues. Germline V CDR1 and CDR2: SGHKS, YYEKEE (reference sequence). CDR3 amino acids: CASSLRGGESNQPQHF. In DNA form, the CDR3 reads TGTGCCAGCAGCTTGCGAGGGGGCGAAAGCAATCAGCCCCAGCATTTT.

V and J are TRBV5-4 and TRBJ1-1; D is ambiguous. The V gene lost 4 bases and the J gene lost 7 bases, with 14 bases spanning the gap. This CDR3 has 13 residues. Germline V gives CDR1 SGHNT, CDR2 YYREEE (reference sequence). CDR3 DNA: TGTGCCAGCAGCCCCTCAGAGGACGATGAAGCTTTCTTT. The encoded protein is CASSPSEDDEAFF.